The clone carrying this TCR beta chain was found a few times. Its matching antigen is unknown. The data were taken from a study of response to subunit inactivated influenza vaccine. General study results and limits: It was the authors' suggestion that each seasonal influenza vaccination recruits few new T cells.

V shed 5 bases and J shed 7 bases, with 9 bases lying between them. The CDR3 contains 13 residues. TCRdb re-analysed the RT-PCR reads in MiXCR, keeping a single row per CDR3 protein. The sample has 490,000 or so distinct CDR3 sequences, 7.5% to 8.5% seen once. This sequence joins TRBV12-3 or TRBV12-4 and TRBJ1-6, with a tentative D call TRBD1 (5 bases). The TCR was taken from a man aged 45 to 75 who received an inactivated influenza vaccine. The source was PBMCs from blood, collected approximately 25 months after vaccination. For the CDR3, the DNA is TGTGCCAGCAGTCTAAGACAGAATTCACCCCTCCACTTT. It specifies CASSLRQNSPLHF.